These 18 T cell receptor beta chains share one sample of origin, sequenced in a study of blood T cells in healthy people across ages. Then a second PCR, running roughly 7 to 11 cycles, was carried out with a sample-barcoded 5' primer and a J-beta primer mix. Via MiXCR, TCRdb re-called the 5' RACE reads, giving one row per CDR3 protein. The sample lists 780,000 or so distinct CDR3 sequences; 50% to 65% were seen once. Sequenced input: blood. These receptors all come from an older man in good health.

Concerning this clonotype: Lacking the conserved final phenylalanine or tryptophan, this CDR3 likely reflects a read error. In DNA form, the CDR3 reads TGCAGCGGTTGGGCCAAGCAGGGGGCCCAGTACTTA. Its protein is CSGWAKQGAQYL. This chain links TRBV29-1 with TRBJ2-4; TRBD1 aligns across 8 bases. This CDR3 region has 12 residues. J lost 13 bases, V lost 7 bases, and 12 bases had no gene match. Germline V gene sequence: CDR1 SQVTM, CDR2 ANQGSEA.

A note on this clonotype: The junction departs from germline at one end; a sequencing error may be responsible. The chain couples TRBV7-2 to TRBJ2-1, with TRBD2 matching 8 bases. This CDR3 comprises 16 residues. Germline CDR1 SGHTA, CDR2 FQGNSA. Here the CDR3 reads CASSSFPSGPYNERFF. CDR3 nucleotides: TGTGCCAGCAGCTCCTTTCCTAGCGGGCCTTACAATGAGCGGTTCTTC.

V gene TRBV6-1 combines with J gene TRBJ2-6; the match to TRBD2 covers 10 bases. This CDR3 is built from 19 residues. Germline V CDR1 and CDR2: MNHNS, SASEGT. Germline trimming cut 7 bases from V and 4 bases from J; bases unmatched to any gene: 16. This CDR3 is CASTGTSGVHPSGANVLTF. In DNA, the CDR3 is TGTGCCAGCACTGGCACTAGCGGGGTGCACCCGTCAGGGGCCAACGTCCTGACTTTC.

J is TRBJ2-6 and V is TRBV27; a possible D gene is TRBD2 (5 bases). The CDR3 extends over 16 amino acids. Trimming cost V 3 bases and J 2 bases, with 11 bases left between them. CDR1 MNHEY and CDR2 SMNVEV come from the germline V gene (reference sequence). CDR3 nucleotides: TGTGCCAGCAGTTTTAGTTTAGCGACTGGGGCCAACGTCCTGACTTTC. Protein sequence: CASSFSLATGANVLTF.

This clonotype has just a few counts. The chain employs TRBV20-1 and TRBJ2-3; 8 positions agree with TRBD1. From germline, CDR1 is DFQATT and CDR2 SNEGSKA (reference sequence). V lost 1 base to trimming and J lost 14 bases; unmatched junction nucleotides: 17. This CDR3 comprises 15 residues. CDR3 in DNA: TGCAGTGCTAGAGTCTCAGGACAGGGTCGGAGATACGCGTATTTT. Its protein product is CSARVSGQGRRYAYF.

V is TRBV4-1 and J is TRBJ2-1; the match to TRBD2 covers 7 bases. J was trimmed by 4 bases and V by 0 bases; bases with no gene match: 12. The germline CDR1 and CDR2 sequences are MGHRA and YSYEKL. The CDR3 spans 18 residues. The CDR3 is CASSQESPTSARYNEQFF. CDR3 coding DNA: TGCGCCAGCAGCCAAGAGAGCCCCACTAGCGCCAGATACAATGAGCAGTTCTTC.

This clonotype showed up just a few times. Here the CDR3 DNA reads TGCGCCAGCAGCGACGACTCCCGACAGTTCTTC. It codes for CASSDDSRQFF. The chain carries TRBV5-1 and TRBJ2-1; D call uncertain. Germline values: CDR1 SGHRS, CDR2 YFSETQ. Trimming cost V 4 bases and J 13 bases, with 12 bases left between them. CDR3 size: 11 residues.

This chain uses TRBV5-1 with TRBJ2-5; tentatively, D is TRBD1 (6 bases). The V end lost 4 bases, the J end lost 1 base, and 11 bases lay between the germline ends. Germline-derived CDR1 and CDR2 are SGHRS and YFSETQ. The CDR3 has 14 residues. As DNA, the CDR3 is TGCGCCAGCAGCCAGGGGCACGTCCAAGAGACCCAGTACTTC. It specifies CASSQGHVQETQYF.

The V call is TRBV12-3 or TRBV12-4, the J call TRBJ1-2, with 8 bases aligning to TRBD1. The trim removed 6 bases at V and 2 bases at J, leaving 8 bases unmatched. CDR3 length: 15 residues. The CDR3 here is CASRPGGQANYGYTF. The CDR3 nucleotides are TGTGCCAGCAGACCAGGGGGCCAGGCCAACTATGGCTACACCTTC.

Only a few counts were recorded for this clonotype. In DNA, the CDR3 is TGTGCCAGCAGGAGACAGGGAGCTAACTATGGCTACACCTTC. Protein sequence: CASRRQGANYGYTF. The chain is built from TRBV2 and TRBJ1-2; the match to TRBD1 covers 7 bases. The CDR3 is 14 amino acids. After removal of 6 bases from V and 0 bases from J, the junction contained 4 bases not matched to a gene. Germline V gene sequence: CDR1 SNHLY, CDR2 FYNNEI. Full variable domain (outside the CDR3, taken from reference TRBV2 and TRBJ1-2): EPEVTQTPSHQVTQMGQEVILRCVPISNHLYFYWYRQILGQKVEFLVSFYNNEISEKSEIFDDQFSVERPDGSNFTLKIRSTKLEDSAMYFCASRRQGANYGYTFGSGTRLTVV.

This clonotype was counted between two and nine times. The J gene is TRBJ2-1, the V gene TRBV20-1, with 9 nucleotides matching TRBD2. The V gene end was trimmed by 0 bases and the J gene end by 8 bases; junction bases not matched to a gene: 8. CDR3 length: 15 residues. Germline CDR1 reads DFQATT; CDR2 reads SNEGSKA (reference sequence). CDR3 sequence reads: CSARDPAGGRDEQFF. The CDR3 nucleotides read TGCAGTGCTAGAGATCCAGCGGGAGGCAGGGATGAGCAGTTCTTC.

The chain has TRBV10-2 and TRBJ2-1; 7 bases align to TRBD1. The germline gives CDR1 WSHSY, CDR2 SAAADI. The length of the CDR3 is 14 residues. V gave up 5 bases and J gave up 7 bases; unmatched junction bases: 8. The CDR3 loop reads CASSQGTAWNEQFF. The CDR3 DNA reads TGCGCCAGCAGTCAAGGGACAGCCTGGAATGAGCAGTTCTTC.

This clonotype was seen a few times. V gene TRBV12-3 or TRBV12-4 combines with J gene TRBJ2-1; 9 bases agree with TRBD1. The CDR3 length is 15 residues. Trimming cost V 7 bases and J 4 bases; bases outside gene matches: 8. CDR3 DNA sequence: TGTGCCAGCATCCCCCGGGGACAGGGATACAATGAGCAGTTCTTC. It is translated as CASIPRGQGYNEQFF.

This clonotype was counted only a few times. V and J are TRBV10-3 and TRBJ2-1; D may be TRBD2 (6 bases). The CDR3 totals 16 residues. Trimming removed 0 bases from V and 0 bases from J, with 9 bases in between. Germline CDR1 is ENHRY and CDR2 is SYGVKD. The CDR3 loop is CAISESVGGSYNEQFF. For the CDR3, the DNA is TGTGCCATCAGTGAGTCGGTGGGAGGCTCCTACAATGAGCAGTTCTTC.

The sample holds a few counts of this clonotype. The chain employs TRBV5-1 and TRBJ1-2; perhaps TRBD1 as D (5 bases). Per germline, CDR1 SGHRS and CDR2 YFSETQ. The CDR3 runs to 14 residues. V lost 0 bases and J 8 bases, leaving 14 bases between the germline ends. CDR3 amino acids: CASSLALQGSGYTF. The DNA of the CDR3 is TGCGCCAGCAGCTTGGCCCTTCAGGGAAGCGGCTACACCTTC.

CDR3 in amino acids: CASSLLGLGVNEQFF. CDR3 nucleotide sequence: TGCGCCAGCAGCTTGCTGGGACTGGGAGTCAATGAGCAGTTCTTC. This chain uses TRBV5-1 with TRBJ2-1, with D maybe TRBD2 (6 bases). The V gene's germline CDR1 is SGHRS and CDR2 YFSETQ. The CDR3 extends over 15 amino acids. Trimming left V 1 base short and J 6 bases short, with 14 bases between. Full variable domain (missing parts from reference TRBV5-1 and TRBJ2-1): KAGVTQTPRYLIKTRGQQVTLSCSPISGHRSVSWYQQTPGQGLQFLFEYFSETQRNKGNFPGRFSGRQFSNSRSEMNVSTLELGDSALYLCASSLLGLGVNEQFFGPGTRLTVL.

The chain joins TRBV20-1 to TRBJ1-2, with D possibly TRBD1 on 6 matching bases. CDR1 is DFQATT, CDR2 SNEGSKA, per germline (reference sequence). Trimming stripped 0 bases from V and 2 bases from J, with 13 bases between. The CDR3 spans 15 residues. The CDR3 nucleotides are TGCAGTGCTAGAGATAGGGGGGCCGGGAACTATGGCTACACCTTC. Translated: CSARDRGAGNYGYTF.

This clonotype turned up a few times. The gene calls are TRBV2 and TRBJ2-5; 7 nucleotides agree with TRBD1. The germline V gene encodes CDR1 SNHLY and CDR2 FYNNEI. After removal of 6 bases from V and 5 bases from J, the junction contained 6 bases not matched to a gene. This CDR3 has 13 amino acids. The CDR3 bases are TGTGCCAGCAGCAACAGGGGTTACGAGACCCAGTACTTC. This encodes CASSNRGYETQYF.